The 3 T cell receptor beta chains below were found in one sample sequenced in a study of graft-versus-host responses after intestinal transplantation. Clones were sequenced by immunoSEQ multiplex PCR, and TCRdb holds only the in-frame ones, with some missing. The sample lists 16,000 or so clones, 95% seen once, with about 0.8% in the top ten. Sequenced here: PBMCs, sampled 23 days after intestinal transplant. The receptors originated from a human patient who received an intestinal transplant, so some T cells may come from the graft donor.

V gene TRBV7-8 combines with J gene TRBJ2-5; 7 bases align to TRBD1. Losses at the gene ends were 4 bases for V and 5 bases for J; bases not matched to a gene: 7. CDR1 is SGHVS, CDR2 FQNEAQ, per germline. This CDR3 is built from 14 residues. The CDR3 nucleotides are TGTGCCAGCAGCTCGACAGGGACACGGGAGACCCAGTACTTC. As protein: CASSSTGTRETQYF.

This rearrangement joins TRBV6-5 to TRBJ1-2; TRBD1 is a possible D gene (5 bases). V was shortened by 6 bases and J by 5 bases, with 13 bases between the two germline ends. The CDR3 covers 13 residues. CDR1 MNHEY and CDR2 SVGAGI come from the germline V gene. This chain's CDR3 is CASSFDSWYGYTF. DNA for the CDR3: TGTGCCAGCAGCTTTGACAGTTGGTATGGCTACACCTTC.

This chain links TRBV7-8 with TRBJ1-1; perhaps TRBD1 as D (5 bases). The germline gives CDR1 SGHVS, CDR2 FQNEAQ. V lost 0 bases, J lost 6 bases, and 8 bases lay in between. CDR3 length: 13 amino acids. The CDR3 spells CASSLALGAEAFF. DNA of the CDR3: TGTGCCAGCAGCTTAGCATTGGGGGCTGAAGCTTTCTTT.